The next 7 T cell receptor beta chains were all read from a single sample in a study of shared clonotypes between healthy human individuals. Terminally differentiated effector memory CD45RA+ cells were excluded from the naive CD8 cells, which were CD45RO-negative and positively selected for CCR7. The data were produced by immunoSEQ multiplex PCR, yet TCRdb's version contains in-frame clones alone and is incomplete. The repertoire holds approximately 2,000,000 clones, with roughly 93% as singletons. The specimen was naive CD8+ T cells from PBMCs. The receptors originated from a man between 18 and 35 years old in good health. Some clones in this sample may be carry-over from other donors' samples.

This clone is a singleton in its sample. This chain links TRBV6-4 with TRBJ2-1; D is undetermined. V was clipped by 6 bases and J by 5 bases, with 26 bases between them. Germline-derived CDR1 and CDR2 are MRHNA and SNTAGT. The CDR3 loop spans 18 amino acids. The CDR3 DNA sequence: TGTGCCAGCAGAATCAAACTATACGCTAAAACCCCGAACAATGAGCAGTTCTTC. The encoded protein is CASRIKLYAKTPNNEQFF.

The gene calls are TRBV6-5 and TRBJ1-1; maybe TRBD1 (6 bases). Trimming stripped 0 bases from V and 7 bases from J, with 9 bases between. Per germline, CDR1 MNHEY and CDR2 SVGAGI. The CDR3 runs 13 residues. As DNA, the CDR3 is TGTGCCAGCAGTTACTCGAAGGGGGTTGAAGCTTTCTTT. It specifies CASSYSKGVEAFF.

This clone was recorded only once. The CDR3 sequence is CASSVSRTREGNTIYF. DNA for the CDR3: TGTGCCAGCAGCGTTTCGAGAACAAGGGAAGGAAACACCATATATTTT. V gene TRBV9 combines with J gene TRBJ1-3; unclear D gene. Trimming cost V 2 bases and J 4 bases, with 16 bases left between them. CDR3 length: 16 amino acids. Germline V lookup: CDR1 SGDLS, CDR2 YYNGEE. The full variable domain, completed using reference TRBV9 and TRBJ1-3, is DSGVTQTPKHLITATGQRVTLRCSPRSGDLSVYWYQQSLDQGLQFLIQYYNGEERAKGNILERFSAQQFPDLHSELNLSSLELGDSALYFCASSVSRTREGNTIYFGEGSWLTVV.

This clone has a single count. The chain carries TRBV28 and TRBJ2-7, with D possibly TRBD1 on 6 matching bases. The length of the CDR3 is 15 residues. The V gene lost 8 bases and the J gene lost 5 bases, with 22 bases spanning the gap. Germline CDR1 reads MDHEN; CDR2 reads SYDVKM. CDR3 amino acids: CASALSGGAIHEQYF. Here the CDR3 DNA reads TGTGCCAGCGCTCTTAGTGGGGGCGCGATCCACGAGCAGTACTTC. The whole variable domain, remainder taken from reference TRBV28 and TRBJ2-7, is DVKVTQSSRYLVKRTGEKVFLECVQDMDHENMFWYRQDPGLGLRLIYFSYDVKMKEKGDIPEGYSVSREKKERFSLILESASTNQTSMYLCASALSGGAIHEQYFGPGTRLTVT.

V and J are TRBV2 and TRBJ2-7; 15 nucleotides match TRBD2. The CDR3 spans 17 residues. Germline assignment: CDR1 SNHLY and CDR2 FYNNEI. Trimming took 4 bases from V and 5 from J; bases not matched to a gene: 9. CDR3 in amino acids: CASSVGLAGGPGDEQYF. The CDR3 DNA sequence: TGTGCCAGCAGTGTTGGACTAGCGGGAGGGCCCGGCGACGAGCAGTACTTC.

V is TRBV7-6 and J is TRBJ2-3; perhaps TRBD2 as D (7 bases). V lost 1 base, J lost 3 bases, and 17 bases lay in between. In germline, CDR1 is SGHVS, CDR2 FNYEAQ. This CDR3 has 17 residues. The CDR3 bases are TGTGCCAGCAGCTTAGGGGCGGGGGCAGCAGGAACAGATACGCAGTATTTT. Encoded protein: CASSLGAGAAGTDTQYF.

The chain employs TRBV29-1 and TRBJ2-1; D is perhaps TRBD1 or TRBD2 (5 bases each). Germline assignment: CDR1 SQVTM and CDR2 ANQGSEA. CDR3 length: 10 amino acids. Trimming pared 7 bases from V and 10 bases from J, leaving 11 bases between. CDR3 amino acids: CSALGGEQFF. Written as DNA, the CDR3 is TGCAGCGCCCTTGGGGGAGAGCAGTTCTTC.